This T cell receptor (beta chain) was obtained from a study of shared clonotypes between healthy human individuals. Germline CDR1 and CDR2: SEHNR and FQNEAQ (reference sequence). V was shortened by 6 bases and J by 6 bases, with 15 bases between the two germline ends. This CDR3 has 15 residues. General study points: Relative to memory subsets, naive subsets generally showed larger estimated richness. Generation probabilities were higher for clonotypes shared across all four sorted-subset donors than for unshared ones.

This clone occurred once. Its specificity is not known. Profiling relied on immunoSEQ multiplex PCR, and the TCRdb table lists in-frame clones only, not all of them. Of about 1 million clones listed, approximately 72% were seen once; the top ten hold 1.4%. The sequenced sample was memory CD4+ T cells sorted from blood. The sample's subset: CD45RA-negative fraction. The receptor was derived from a man between 18 and 35 years old in good health. This rearrangement joins TRBV7-9 to TRBJ1-6; TRBD1 might be the D (5 bases). The CDR3 sequence: CASSSATGGNSPLHF. CDR3 DNA sequence: TGTGCCAGCAGTTCGGCAACAGGTGGTAATTCACCCCTCCACTTT.